Detailed here is one TCR beta chain. Its matching antigen is unknown. The sample comes from a study of T cell responses to AZD1222 COVID-19 vaccine. As for the study in general: Second doses that came at about 4 or about 12 weeks were put together. Study-wide points: Every sample of the repertoires postdated the peak T cell response. The sample set comprised mostly white British donors with more females, and clonal diversity was possibly underestimated. Across the whole spike, CD4 TCRs peaked at regions 160-218 and 743-854.

Produced via immunoSEQ multiplex PCR; TCRdb's table is partial and in-frame only. The data hold fewer than 130,000 clones, with roughly 90% observed a single time. V shed 0 bases and J shed 9 bases, with 4 bases lying between them. The germline CDR1 and CDR2 sequences are SGHRS and YFSETQ. The CDR3 is 11 amino acids. The receptor's source is an adult in good health. This specimen consisted of peripheral blood, obtained on day 0 of AZD1222 vaccination. V gene TRBV5-1 combines with J gene TRBJ2-1; no clear D gene. The CDR3 region is CASSLGTEQFF. DNA for the CDR3: TGCGCCAGCAGCTTGGGTACTGAGCAGTTCTTC.